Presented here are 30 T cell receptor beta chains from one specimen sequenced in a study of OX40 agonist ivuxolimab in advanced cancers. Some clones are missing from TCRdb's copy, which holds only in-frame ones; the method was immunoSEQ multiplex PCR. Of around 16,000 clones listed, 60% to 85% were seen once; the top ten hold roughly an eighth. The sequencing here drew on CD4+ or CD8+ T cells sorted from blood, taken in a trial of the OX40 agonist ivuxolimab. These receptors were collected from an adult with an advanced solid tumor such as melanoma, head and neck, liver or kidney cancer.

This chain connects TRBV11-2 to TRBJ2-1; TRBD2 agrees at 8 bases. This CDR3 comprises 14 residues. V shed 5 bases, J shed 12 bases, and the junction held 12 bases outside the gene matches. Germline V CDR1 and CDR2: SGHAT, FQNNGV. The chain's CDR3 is CASSPGLAGYGQFF. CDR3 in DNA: TGTGCCAGCAGCCCCGGCTTAGCGGGGTATGGGCAGTTCTTC.

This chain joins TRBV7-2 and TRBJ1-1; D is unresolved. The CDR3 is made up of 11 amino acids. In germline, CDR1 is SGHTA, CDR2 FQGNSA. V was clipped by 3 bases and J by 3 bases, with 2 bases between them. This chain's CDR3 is CASSFYTEAFF. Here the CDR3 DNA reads TGTGCCAGCAGCTTCTACACTGAAGCTTTCTTT.

CDR3 in amino acids: CASSDLYEQYF. For the CDR3, the DNA is TGTGCCAGCAGCGATTTATACGAGCAGTACTTC. The rearrangement uses TRBV27 and TRBJ2-7; D remains unclear. V shed 6 bases and J shed 4 bases, with 7 bases lying between them. Germline-derived CDR1 and CDR2 are MNHEY and SMNVEV (reference sequence). This CDR3 is 11 amino acids long.

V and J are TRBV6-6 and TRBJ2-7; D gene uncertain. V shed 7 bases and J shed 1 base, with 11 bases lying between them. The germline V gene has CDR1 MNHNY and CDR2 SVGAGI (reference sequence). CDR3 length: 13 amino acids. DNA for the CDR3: TGTGCCAGCAACCCGACCCTTTCCTACGAGCAGTACTTC. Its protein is CASNPTLSYEQYF.

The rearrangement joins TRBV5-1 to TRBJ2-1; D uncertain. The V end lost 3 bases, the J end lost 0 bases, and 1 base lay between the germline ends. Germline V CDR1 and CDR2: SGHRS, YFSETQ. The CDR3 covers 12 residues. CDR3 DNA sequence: TGCGCCAGCAGCTACTCCTACAATGAGCAGTTCTTC. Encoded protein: CASSYSYNEQFF.

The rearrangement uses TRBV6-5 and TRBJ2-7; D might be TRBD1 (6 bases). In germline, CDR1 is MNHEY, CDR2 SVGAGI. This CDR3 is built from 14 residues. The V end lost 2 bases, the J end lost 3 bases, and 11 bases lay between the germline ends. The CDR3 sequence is CASSYLGHFYEQYF. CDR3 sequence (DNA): TGTGCCAGCAGTTACCTGGGACACTTCTACGAGCAGTACTTC.

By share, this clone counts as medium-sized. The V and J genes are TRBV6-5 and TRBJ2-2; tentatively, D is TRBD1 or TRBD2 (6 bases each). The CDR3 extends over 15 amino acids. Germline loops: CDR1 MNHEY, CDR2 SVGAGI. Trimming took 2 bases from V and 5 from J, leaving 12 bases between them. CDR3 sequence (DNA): TGTGCCAGCAGTTACCCGGGGGCGGGGACCGGGGAGCTGTTTTTT. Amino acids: CASSYPGAGTGELFF.

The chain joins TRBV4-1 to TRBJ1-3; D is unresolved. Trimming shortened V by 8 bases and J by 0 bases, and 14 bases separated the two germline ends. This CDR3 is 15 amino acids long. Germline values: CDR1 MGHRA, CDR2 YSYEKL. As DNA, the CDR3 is TGCGCCAGCGGAGATTCGGCTTTCTCTGGAAACACCATATATTTT. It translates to CASGDSAFSGNTIYF.

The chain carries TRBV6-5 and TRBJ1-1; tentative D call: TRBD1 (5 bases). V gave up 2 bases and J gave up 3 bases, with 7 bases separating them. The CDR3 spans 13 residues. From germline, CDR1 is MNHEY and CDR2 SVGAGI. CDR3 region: CASSYTGYTEAFF. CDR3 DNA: TGTGCCAGCAGTTACACAGGCTACACTGAAGCTTTCTTT.

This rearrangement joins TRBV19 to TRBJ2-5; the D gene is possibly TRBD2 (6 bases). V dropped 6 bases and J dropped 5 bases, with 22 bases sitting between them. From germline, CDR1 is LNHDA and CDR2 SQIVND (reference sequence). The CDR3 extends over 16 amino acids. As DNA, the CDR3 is TGTGCCAGTAGCACACCGCCGGGACTGCCTGCGGAGACCCAGTACTTC. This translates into CASSTPPGLPAETQYF.

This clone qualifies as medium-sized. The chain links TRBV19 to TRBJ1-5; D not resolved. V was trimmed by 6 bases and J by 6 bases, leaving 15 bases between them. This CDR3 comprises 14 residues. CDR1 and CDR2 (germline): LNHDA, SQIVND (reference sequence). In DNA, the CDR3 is TGTGCCAGTAGAGGCGGGGAAGGAAGTCAGCCCCAGCATTTT. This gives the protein CASRGGEGSQPQHF. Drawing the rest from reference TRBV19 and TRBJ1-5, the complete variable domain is DGGITQSPKYLFRKEGQNVTLSCEQNLNHDAMYWYRQDPGQGLRLIYYSQIVNDFQKGDIAEGYSVSREKKESFPLTVTSAQKNPTAFYLCASRGGEGSQPQHFGDGTRLSIL.

The CDR3 DNA is TGTGCCAGCAGCTTAACCGGGACAGGGAACCCAGATACGCAGTATTTT. Amino acid sequence: CASSLTGTGNPDTQYF. This chain links TRBV11-2 with TRBJ2-3; 9 bases fit TRBD1. J gave up 4 bases and V 2 bases, and 7 bases lay outside the gene matches. Germline loops: CDR1 SGHAT, CDR2 FQNNGV. This CDR3 is built from 16 residues.

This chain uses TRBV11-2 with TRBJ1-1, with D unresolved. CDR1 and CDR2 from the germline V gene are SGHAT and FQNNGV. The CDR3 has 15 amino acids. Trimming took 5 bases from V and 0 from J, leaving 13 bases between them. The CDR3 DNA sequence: TGTGCCAGCAGCGACACGGCCTTGATGAACACTGAAGCTTTCTTT. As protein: CASSDTALMNTEAFF.

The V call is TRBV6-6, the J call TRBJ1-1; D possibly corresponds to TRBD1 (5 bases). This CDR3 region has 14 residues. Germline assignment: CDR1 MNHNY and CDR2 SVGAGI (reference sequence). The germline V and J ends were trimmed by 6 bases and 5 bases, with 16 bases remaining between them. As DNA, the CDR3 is TGTGCCAGCAGCTCTTTTTCAGGGTCTACTGAAGCTTTCTTT. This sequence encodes CASSSFSGSTEAFF.

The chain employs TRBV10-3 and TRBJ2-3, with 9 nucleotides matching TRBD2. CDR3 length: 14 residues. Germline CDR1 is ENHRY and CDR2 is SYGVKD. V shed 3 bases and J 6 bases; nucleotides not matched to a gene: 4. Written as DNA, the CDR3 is TGTGCCATCAGTGATAGCGGGGGCGGTGATACGCAGTATTTT. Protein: CAISDSGGGDTQYF.

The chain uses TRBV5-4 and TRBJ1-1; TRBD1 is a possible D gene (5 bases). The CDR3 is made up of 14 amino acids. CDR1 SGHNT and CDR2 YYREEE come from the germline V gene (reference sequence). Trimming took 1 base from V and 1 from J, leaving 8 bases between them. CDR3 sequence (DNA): TGTGCCAGCAGCTTGTGGGGGGAGAACACTGAAGCTTTCTTT. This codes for CASSLWGENTEAFF.

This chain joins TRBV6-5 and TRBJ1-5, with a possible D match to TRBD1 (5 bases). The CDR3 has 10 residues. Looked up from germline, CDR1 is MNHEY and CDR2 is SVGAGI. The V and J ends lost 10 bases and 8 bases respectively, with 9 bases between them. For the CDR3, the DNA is TGTGCCACTCTGGGGGAGCCCCAGCATTTT. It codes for CATLGEPQHF.

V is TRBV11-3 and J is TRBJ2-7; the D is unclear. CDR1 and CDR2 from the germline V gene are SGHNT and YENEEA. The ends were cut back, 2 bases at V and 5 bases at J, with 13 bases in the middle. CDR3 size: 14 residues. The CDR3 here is CASSLRERPDEQYF. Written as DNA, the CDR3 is TGTGCCAGCAGCTTAAGGGAACGGCCGGACGAGCAGTACTTC.

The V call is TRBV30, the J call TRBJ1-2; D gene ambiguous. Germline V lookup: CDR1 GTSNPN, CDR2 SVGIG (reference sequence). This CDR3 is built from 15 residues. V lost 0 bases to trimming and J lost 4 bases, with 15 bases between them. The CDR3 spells CAWSVSKRVTYGYTF. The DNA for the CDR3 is TGTGCCTGGAGTGTCTCAAAACGGGTTACCTATGGCTACACCTTC.

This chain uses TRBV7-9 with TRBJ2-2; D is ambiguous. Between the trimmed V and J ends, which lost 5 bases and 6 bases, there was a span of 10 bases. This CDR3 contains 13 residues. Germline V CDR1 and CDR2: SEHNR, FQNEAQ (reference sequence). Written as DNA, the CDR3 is TGTGCCAGCAGCCCGATCCGCGCCGGGGAGCTGTTTTTT. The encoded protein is CASSPIRAGELFF.

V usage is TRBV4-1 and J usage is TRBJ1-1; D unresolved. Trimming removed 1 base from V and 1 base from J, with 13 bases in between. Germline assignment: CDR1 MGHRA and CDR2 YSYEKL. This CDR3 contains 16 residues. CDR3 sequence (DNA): TGCGCCAGCAGCCAAGCCGGCTCCTGGACGAACACTGAAGCTTTCTTT. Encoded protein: CASSQAGSWTNTEAFF.

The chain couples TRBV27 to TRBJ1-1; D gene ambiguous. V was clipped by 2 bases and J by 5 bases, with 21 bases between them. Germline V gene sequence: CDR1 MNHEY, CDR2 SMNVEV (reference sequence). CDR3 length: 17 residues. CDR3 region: CASSLDGQPLRETEAFF. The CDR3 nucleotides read TGTGCCAGCAGTTTAGATGGGCAGCCACTAAGAGAGACTGAAGCTTTCTTT.

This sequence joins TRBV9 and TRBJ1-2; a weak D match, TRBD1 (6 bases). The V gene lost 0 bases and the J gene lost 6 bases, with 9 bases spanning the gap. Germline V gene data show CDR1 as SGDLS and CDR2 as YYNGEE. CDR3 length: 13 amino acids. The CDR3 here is CASSVVEGDGYTF. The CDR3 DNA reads TGTGCCAGCAGCGTAGTTGAGGGGGATGGCTACACCTTC. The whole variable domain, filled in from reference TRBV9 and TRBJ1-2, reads DSGVTQTPKHLITATGQRVTLRCSPRSGDLSVYWYQQSLDQGLQFLIQYYNGEERAKGNILERFSAQQFPDLHSELNLSSLELGDSALYFCASSVVEGDGYTFGSGTRLTVV.

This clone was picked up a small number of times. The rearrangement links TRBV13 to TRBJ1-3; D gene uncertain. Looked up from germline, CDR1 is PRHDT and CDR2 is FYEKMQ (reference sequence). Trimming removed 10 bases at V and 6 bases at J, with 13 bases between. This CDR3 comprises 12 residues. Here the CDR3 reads CATSSEANTIYF. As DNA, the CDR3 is TGTGCCACCTCCTCGGAGGCAAACACCATATATTTT.

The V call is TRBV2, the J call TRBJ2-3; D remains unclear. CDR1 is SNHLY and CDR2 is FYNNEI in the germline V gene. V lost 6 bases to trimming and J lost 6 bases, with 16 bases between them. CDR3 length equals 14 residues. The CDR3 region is CASRPVGPPDTQYF. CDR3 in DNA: TGTGCCAGCAGGCCTGTAGGCCCCCCTGATACGCAGTATTTT.

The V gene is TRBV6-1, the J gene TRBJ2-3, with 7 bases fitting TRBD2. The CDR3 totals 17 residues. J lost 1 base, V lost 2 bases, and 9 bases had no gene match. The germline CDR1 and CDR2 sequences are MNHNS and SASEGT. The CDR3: CASSELSGEGGTDTQYF. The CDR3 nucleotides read TGTGCCAGCAGTGAATTAAGCGGGGAGGGAGGCACAGATACGCAGTATTTT.

The CDR3 is CASSRSEGSDTQYF. In DNA, the CDR3 is TGTGCCAGCAGCCGCTCGGAGGGCAGTGATACGCAGTATTTT. J is TRBJ2-3 and V is TRBV7-8; TRBD2 is a possible D gene (6 bases). The CDR3 sequence is 14 residues long. Looked up from germline, CDR1 is SGHVS and CDR2 is FQNEAQ. V was cut by 5 bases and J by 6 bases, with 15 bases left in between.

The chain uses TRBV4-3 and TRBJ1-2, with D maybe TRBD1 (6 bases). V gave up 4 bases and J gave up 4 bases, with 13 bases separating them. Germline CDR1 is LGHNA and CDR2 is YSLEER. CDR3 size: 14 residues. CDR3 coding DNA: TGCGCCAGCAGCCCCAGGGGCGTAGGCTATGGCTACACCTTC. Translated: CASSPRGVGYGYTF.

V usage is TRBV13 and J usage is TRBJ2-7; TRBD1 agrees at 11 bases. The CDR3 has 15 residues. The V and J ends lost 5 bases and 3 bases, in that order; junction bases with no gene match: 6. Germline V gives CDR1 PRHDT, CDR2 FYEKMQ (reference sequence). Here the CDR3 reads CASSTRTGGFYEQYF. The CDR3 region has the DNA TGTGCCAGCAGCACCCGGACAGGGGGCTTCTACGAGCAGTACTTC.

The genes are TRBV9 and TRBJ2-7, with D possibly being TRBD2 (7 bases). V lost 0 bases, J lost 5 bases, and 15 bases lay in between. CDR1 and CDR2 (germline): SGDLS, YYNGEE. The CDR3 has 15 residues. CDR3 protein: CASSVVGGAVNEQYF. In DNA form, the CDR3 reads TGTGCCAGCAGCGTAGTAGGGGGGGCAGTCAACGAGCAGTACTTC.